This T cell receptor (beta chain) came from a study of PD-1 blockade in classical Hodgkin lymphoma. Study outcomes and limitations: For complete responders, baseline diversity was comparable to that of newly diagnosed patients. Significantly greater TCR diversity emerged by C4D1 in CD4+ cells but not CD8+ cells.

Time point meaning: cycle 4 day 1 (C4D1), after 6 weeks of nivolumab. Relapse was seen in all patients after autologous stem cell transplantation, and brentuximab vedotin exposure was variable. Using magnetic negative selection, the CD4+ T cells were separated out of thawed PBMCs. For this clone: Its antigen is unidentified.

Sequencing was performed with immunoSEQ multiplex PCR; in TCRdb, only in-frame clones are kept and a portion is missing. Of under 15,000 clones in the sample, just under 85% were seen once. The CDR3 spans 14 residues. In germline, CDR1 is MNHEY, CDR2 SMNVEV (reference sequence). Trimming stripped 5 bases from V and 2 bases from J, with 13 bases between. The gene calls are TRBV27 and TRBJ2-7, with TRBD1 as a possible D gene (5 bases). Source: CD4+ T cells from blood, taken before the fourth cycle of nivolumab. The clonotype was recovered from a human donor with classical Hodgkin lymphoma. The CDR3: CASSKQDRAYEQYF. CDR3 in DNA: TGTGCCAGCAGTAAACAGGACCGCGCCTACGAGCAGTACTTC.